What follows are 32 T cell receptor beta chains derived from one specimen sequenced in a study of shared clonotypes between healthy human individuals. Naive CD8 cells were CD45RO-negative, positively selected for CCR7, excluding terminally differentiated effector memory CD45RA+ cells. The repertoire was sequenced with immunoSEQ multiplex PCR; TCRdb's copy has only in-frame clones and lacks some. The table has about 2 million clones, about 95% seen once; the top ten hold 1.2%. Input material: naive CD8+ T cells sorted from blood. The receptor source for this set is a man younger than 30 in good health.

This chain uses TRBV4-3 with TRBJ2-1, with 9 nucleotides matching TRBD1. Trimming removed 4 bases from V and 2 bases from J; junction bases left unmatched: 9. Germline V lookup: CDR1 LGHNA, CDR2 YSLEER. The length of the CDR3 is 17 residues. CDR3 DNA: TGCGCCAGCAGCCCAGGACAGGGGATGGTTACCTACAATGAGCAGTTCTTC. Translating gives CASSPGQGMVTYNEQFF.

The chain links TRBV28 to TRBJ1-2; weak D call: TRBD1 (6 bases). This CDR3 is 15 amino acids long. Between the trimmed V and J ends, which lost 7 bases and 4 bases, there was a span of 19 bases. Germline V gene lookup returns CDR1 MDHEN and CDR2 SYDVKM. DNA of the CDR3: TGTGCCAGCACCCCCCTGGACAGCCGATTCTATGGCTACACCTTC. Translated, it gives CASTPLDSRFYGYTF.

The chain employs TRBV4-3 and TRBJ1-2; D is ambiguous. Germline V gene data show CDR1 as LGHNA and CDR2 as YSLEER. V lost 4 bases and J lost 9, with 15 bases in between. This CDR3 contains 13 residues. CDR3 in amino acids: CASSPSLEGSYTF. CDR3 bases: TGCGCCAGCAGCCCCTCCCTTGAGGGAAGCTACACCTTC.

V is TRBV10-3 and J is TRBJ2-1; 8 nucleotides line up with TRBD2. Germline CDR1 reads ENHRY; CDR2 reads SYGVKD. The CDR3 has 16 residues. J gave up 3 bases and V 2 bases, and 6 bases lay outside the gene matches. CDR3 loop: CAISEGVAGSYNEQFF. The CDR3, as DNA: TGTGCCATCAGTGAGGGGGTAGCGGGGAGCTACAATGAGCAGTTCTTC.

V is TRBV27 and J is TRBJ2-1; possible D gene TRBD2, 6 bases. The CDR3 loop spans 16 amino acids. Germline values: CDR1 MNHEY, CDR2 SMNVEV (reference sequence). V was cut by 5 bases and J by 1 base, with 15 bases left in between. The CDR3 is CASSPPAGLSYNEQFF. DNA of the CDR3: TGTGCCAGCAGTCCCCCGGCGGGGCTATCCTACAATGAGCAGTTCTTC.

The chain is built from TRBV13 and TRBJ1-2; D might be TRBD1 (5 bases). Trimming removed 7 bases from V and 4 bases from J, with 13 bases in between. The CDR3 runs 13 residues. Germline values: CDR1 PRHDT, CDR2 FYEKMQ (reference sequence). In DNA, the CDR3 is TGTGCCAGCAAGGGCAGGGCTTCCTATGGCTACACCTTC. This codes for CASKGRASYGYTF.

CDR3 amino acids: CASGIDGQAPYF. As DNA, the CDR3 is TGTGCTAGTGGTATAGACGGACAGGCTCCGTACTTC. This chain joins TRBV12-5 and TRBJ2-7, with TRBD1 identical over 7 bases. After removal of 5 bases from V and 12 bases from J, the junction contained 10 bases not matched to a gene. Germline V gene lookup returns CDR1 LGHNT and CDR2 FRNRAP. CDR3 size: 12 residues.

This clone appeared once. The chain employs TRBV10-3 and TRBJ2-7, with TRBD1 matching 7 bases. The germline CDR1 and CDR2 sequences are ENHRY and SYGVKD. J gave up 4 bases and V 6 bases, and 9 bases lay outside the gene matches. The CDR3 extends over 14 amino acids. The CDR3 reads CAIREPGTVYEQYF. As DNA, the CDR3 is TGTGCCATCAGGGAACCAGGGACAGTTTACGAGCAGTACTTC.

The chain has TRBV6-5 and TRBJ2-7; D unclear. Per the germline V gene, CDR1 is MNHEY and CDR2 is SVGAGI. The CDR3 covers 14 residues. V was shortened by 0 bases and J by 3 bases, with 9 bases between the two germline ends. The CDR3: CASSYSNSYYEQYF. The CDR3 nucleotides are TGTGCCAGCAGTTACTCGAATTCCTACTACGAGCAGTACTTC.

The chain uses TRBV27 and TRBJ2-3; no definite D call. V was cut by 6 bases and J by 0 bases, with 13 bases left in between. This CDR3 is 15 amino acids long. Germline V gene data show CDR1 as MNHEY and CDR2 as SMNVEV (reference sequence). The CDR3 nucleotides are TGTGCCAGCAGAAATTCCCTAAGCAGCACAGATACGCAGTATTTT. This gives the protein CASRNSLSSTDTQYF.

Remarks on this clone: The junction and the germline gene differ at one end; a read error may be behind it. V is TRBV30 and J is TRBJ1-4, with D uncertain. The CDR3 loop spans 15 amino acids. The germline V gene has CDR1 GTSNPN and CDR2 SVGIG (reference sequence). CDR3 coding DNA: TGTGCCTGGAGTGTACGGAACACGTGGAGTAGAAAAACTGTTTTT. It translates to CAWSVRNTWSRKTVF.

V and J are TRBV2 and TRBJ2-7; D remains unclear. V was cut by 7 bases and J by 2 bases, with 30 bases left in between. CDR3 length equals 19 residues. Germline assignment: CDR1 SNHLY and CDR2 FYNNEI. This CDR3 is CASTGVGGFAKTTTYEQYF. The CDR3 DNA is TGTGCCAGCACGGGTGTGGGTGGCTTTGCCAAGACAACTACCTACGAGCAGTACTTC. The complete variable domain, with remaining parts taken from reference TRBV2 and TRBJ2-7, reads EPEVTQTPSHQVTQMGQEVILRCVPISNHLYFYWYRQILGQKVEFLVSFYNNEISEKSEIFDDQFSVERPDGSNFTLKIRSTKLEDSAMYFCASTGVGGFAKTTTYEQYFGPGTRLTVT.

CDR3 nucleotides: TGTGCCAGCAGTGGGGACAGGAAAATCTATAATTCACCCCTCCACTTT. Its translation is CASSGDRKIYNSPLHF. V is TRBV6-4 and J is TRBJ1-6; 8 bases agree with TRBD1. The CDR3 runs to 16 residues. CDR1 MRHNA and CDR2 SNTAGT come from the germline V gene. J lost 3 bases, V lost 4 bases, and 5 bases had no gene match.

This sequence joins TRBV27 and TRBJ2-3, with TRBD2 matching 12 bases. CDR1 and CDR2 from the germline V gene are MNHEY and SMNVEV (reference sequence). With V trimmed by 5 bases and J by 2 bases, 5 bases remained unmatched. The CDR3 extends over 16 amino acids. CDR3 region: CASSPLAGGDTDTQYF. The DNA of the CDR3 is TGTGCCAGCAGTCCCCTAGCGGGGGGGGACACAGATACGCAGTATTTT.

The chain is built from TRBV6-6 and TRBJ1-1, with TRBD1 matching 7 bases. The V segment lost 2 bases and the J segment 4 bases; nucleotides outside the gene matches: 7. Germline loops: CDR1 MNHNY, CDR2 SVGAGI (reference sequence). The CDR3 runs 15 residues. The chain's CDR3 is CASSYPLDRATEAFF. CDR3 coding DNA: TGTGCCAGCAGTTACCCCCTTGACAGGGCCACTGAAGCTTTCTTT.

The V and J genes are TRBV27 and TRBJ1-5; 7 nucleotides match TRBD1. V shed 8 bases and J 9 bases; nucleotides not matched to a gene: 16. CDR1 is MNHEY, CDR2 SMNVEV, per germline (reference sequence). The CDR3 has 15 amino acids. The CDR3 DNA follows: TGTGCCAGCGGCTCCCGGACAGGATCGATGGGGCCCCAGCATTTT. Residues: CASGSRTGSMGPQHF.

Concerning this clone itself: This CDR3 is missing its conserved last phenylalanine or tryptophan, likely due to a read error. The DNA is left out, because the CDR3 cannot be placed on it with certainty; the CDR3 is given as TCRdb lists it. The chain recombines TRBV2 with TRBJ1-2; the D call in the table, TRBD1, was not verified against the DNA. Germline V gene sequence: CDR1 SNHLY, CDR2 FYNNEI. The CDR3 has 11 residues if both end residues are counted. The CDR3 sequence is CANGQGERVLL.

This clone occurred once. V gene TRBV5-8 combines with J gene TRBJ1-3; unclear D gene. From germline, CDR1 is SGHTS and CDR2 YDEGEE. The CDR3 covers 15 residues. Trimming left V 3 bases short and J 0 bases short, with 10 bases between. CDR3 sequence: CASSWIDSSGNTIYF. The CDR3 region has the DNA TGTGCCAGCAGCTGGATCGACTCCTCTGGAAACACCATATATTTT. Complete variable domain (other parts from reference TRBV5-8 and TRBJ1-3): EAGVTQSPTHLIKTRGQQATLRCSPISGHTSVYWYQQALGLGLQFLLWYDEGEERNRGNFPPRFSGRQFPNYSSELNVNALELEDSALYLCASSWIDSSGNTIYFGEGSWLTVV.

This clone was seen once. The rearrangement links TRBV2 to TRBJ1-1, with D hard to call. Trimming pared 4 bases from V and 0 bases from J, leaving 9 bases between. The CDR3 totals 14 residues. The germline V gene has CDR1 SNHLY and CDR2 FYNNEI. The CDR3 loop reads CASSGGRLNTEAFF. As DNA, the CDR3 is TGTGCCAGCAGTGGTGGAAGGCTGAACACTGAAGCTTTCTTT.

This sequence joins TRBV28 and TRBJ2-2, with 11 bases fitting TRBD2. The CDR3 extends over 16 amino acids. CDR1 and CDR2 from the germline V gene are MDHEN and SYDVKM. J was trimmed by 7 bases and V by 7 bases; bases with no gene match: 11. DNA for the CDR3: TGTGCCAGCATCCAGAGACTAGCGGGAAGGGGCGGGGAGCTGTTTTTT. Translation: CASIQRLAGRGGELFF.

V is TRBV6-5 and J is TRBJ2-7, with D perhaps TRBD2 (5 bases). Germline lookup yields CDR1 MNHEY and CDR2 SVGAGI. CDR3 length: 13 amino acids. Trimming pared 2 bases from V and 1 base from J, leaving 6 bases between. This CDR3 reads CASSYLASYEQYF. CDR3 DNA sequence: TGTGCCAGCAGTTACCTAGCATCCTACGAGCAGTACTTC.

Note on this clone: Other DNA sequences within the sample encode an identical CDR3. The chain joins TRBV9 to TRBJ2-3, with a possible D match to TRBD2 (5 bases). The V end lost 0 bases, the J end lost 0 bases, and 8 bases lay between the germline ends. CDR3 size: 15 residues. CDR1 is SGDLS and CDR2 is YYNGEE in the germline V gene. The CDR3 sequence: CASSVAGTSTDTQYF. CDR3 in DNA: TGTGCCAGCAGCGTAGCGGGAACTAGCACAGATACGCAGTATTTT.

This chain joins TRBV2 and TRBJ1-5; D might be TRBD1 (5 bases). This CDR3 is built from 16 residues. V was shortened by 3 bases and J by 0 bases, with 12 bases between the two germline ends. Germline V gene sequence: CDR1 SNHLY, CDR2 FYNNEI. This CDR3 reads CASSEWGDYSNQPQHF. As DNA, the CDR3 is TGTGCCAGCAGTGAGTGGGGGGACTATAGCAATCAGCCCCAGCATTTT.

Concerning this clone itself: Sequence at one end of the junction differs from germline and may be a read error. The CDR3 nucleotides are TGTGCTAGCAGCCCCAGAGAAGGGGTTGAGCAAGAGACCCAGTACTTC. Protein sequence: CASSPREGVEQETQYF. The chain uses TRBV7-7 and TRBJ2-5; D may be TRBD1 (5 bases). The CDR3 spans 16 residues. Germline CDR1 and CDR2: SSHAT and FNYEAQ (reference sequence).

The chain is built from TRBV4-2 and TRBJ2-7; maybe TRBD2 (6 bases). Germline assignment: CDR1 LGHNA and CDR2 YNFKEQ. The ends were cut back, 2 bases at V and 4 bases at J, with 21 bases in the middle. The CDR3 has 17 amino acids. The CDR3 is CASSQSSGGVGDYEQYF. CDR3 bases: TGTGCCAGCAGCCAATCCTCGGGCGGGGTTGGGGATTACGAGCAGTACTTC.

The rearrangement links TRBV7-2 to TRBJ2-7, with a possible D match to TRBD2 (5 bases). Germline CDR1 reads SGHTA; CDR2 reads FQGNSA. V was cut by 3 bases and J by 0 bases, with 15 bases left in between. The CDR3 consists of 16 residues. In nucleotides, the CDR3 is TGTGCCAGCAGCTTCTGGTTTCGGGGAGTCTCCTACGAGCAGTACTTC. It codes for CASSFWFRGVSYEQYF.

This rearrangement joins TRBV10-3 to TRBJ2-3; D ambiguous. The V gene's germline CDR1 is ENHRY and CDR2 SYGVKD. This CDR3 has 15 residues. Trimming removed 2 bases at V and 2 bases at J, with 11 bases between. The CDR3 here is CAISETESHTDTQYF. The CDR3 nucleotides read TGTGCCATCAGTGAGACGGAGAGCCACACAGATACGCAGTATTTT.

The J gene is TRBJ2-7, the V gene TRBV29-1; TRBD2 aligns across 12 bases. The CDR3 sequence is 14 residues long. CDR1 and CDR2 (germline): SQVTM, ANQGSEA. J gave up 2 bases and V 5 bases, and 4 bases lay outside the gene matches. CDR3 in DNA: TGCAGCGTTCGACTAGCGGGAGTGGCCTACGAGCAGTACTTC. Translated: CSVRLAGVAYEQYF.

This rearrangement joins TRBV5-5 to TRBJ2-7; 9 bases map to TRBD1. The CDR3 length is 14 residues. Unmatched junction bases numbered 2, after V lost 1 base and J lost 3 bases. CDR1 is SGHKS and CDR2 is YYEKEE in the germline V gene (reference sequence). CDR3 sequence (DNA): TGTGCCAGCAGCTTGACAGGGGGCGGCTACGAGCAGTACTTC. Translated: CASSLTGGGYEQYF. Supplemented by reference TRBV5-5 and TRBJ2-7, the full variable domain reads DAGVTQSPTHLIKTRGQQVTLRCSPISGHKSVSWYQQVLGQGPQFIFQYYEKEERGRGNFPDRFSARQFPNYSSELNVNALLLGDSALYLCASSLTGGGYEQYFGPGTRLTVT.

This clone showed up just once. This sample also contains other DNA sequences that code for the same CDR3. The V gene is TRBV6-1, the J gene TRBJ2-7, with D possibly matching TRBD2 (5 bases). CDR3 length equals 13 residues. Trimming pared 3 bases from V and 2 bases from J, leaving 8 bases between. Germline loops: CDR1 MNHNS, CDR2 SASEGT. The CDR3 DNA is TGTGCCAGCAGTGAGAGAGGGCCCTACGAGCAGTACTTC. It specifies CASSERGPYEQYF.

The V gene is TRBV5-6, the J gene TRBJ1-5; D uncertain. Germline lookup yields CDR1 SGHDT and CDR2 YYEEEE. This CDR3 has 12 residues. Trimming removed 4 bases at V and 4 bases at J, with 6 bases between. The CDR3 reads CASSGENQPQHF. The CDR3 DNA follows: TGTGCCAGCAGCGGGGAGAATCAGCCCCAGCATTTT. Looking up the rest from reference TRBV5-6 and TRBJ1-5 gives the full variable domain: DAGVTQSPTHLIKTRGQQVTLRCSPKSGHDTVSWYQQALGQGPQFIFQYYEEEERQRGNFPDRFSGHQFPNYSSELNVNALLLGDSALYLCASSGENQPQHFGDGTRLSIL.

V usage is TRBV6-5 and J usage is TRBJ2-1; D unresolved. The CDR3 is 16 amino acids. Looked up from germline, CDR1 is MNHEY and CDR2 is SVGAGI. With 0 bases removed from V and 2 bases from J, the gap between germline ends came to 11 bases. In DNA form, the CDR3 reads TGTGCCAGCAGTTACTCGTGGTCTAGTGCCTACAATGAGCAGTTCTTC. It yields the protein CASSYSWSSAYNEQFF.